The table lists the clone carrying this TCR beta chain with many counts. The target antigen is unknown. The data stem from a study of T cell repertoires in cytomegalovirus infection. For the study at large: Indications came from public TCR beta signatures; they pointed to CMV infection and to a matching HLA type.

A single record per CDR3 protein comes from TCRdb applying MiXCR to the reads. This sample yields hundreds of thousands of distinct CDR3 sequences, of which approximately 18% are seen a single time; under 9% belongs to the top ten. CDR1 and CDR2 (germline): SGHTA, FQGNSA. The CDR3 totals 15 residues. Trimming removed 4 bases from V and 5 bases from J, with 17 bases in between. Study-wide results and caveats: HLA-C-restricted CMV clonotypes gave the most frequent clonotype in two of eight donors. Identification of carriers of CMV plus the relevant HLA was performed using cumulative public TCR beta family frequency.

The chain recombines TRBV7-2 with TRBJ2-5, with D tentatively TRBD1 or TRBD2 (6 bases each). Sequencing input: PBMCs. The clonotype comes from a human donor in good health (CMV status not recorded). Some clones in this sample may be carry-over from other donors' samples. CDR3 in amino acids: CASSSDSEGGETQYF. CDR3 DNA: TGTGCCAGCAGCTCTGATAGCGAGGGGGGTGAGACCCAGTACTTC.